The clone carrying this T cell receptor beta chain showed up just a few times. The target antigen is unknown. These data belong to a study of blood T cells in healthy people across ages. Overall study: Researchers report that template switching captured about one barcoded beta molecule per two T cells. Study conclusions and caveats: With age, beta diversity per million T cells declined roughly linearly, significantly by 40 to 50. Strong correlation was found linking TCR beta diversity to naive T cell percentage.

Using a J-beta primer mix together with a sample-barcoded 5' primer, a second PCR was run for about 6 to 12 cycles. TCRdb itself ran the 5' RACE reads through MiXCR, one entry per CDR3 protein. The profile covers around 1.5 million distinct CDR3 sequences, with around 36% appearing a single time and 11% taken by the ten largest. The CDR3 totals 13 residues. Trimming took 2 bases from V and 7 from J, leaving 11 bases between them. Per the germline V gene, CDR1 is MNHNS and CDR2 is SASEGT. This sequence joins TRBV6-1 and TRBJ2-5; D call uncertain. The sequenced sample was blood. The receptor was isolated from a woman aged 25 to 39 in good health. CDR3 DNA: TGTGCCAGCAGTGAACTGGGTTCTGCGACCCAGTACTTC. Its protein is CASSELGSATQYF.